This TCR beta chain came from a study of OX40 agonist ivuxolimab in advanced cancers. The wider study: Patients were dosed with the agonistic anti-OX40 (CD134) antibody ivuxolimab. Ivuxolimab doses were 0.01, 0.1, 0.3, 1.5, 3 or 10 mg/kg every 2 weeks.

CDR1 and CDR2 from the germline V gene are SGHDN and FVKESK. This CDR3 comprises 13 residues. V lost 4 bases and J 0 bases, leaving 7 bases between the germline ends. Sequencing used immunoSEQ multiplex PCR; TCRdb keeps in-frame clones, though not all of them. The top ten clones hold about 44% of a sample with about 27,000 clones, around 86% of them seen once. Whole-study results and caveats: At 0.1 to 3.0 mg/kg and by week 6, CD4+ and CD8+ T cells in the blood had expanded clonally.

Details on this clone: Its antigen is undetermined.

The chain links TRBV14 to TRBJ2-7, with no clear D. The TCR comes from an adult with an advanced solid tumor such as melanoma, head and neck, liver or kidney cancer. This sample comprised CD4+ or CD8+ T cells sorted from blood, obtained in a trial of the OX40 agonist ivuxolimab. CDR3 sequence reads: CASSPLSSYEQYF. In nucleotides, the CDR3 is TGTGCCAGCAGCCCCTTAAGCTCCTACGAGCAGTACTTC.